This is a list of T cell receptor beta chains from one sample in a study of blood T cell repertoires in COVID-19. The assay was immunoSEQ multiplex PCR, and TCRdb's table has in-frame clones only and misses some. Of some 350,000 clones detected, approximately 90% appear once; the ten largest clones hold 0.95% to 1.1%. The sample taken for sequencing was PBMCs or T cells enriched from blood (not recorded which). These receptors were collected from a man aged 18 to 29 who had recovered from COVID-19. Each CDR3 is given with its conserved first and last residue. The D gene is left open where the match is weak. Where a row states a size, it is once, few, many or the class of an expanded clone; other rows omit it.

>TRBD1|TRBJ1-2|TRBV15|.
TGTGCCACCAGCAGAGAAGGGCAGGGGGCAGTGAGGAGCTACACCTTC
CATSREGQGAVRSYTF
>TRBD2|TRBJ2-1|TRBV5-4|.
TGTGCCAGCAGCTTAGGGACTAGCGGGAGGGGCGAGCAGTTCTTC
CASSLGTSGRGEQFF
>TRBD2|TRBJ2-1|TRBV28|many
TGTGCCACCGGGACTAGCGGGAGATACAATGAGCAGTTCTTC
CATGTSGRYNEQFF
>TRBD2|TRBJ2-2|TRBV5-4|.
TGTGCCAGCAGCCCGGGACTAGCGGGGGAAAGGGACACCGGGGAGCTGTTTTTT
CASSPGLAGERDTGELFF
>.|TRBJ1-2|TRBV21-1|.
TGTGCCAGCAGCACGGGGGTCAACTATGGCTACACCTTC
CASSTGVNYGYTF
>.|TRBJ1-1|TRBV28|.
TGTGCCAGCAGTTTATTCGCGGGGGCCCTCACTGAAGCTTTCTTT
CASSLFAGALTEAFF
>TRBD2|TRBJ2-2|TRBV4-1|few
TGCGCCAGCAGACTCACTAGCGGGGGAACGAACACCGGGGAGCTGTTTTTT
CASRLTSGGTNTGELFF
>TRBD1|TRBJ2-6|TRBV4-3|.
TGCGCCAGCGGGGGGACAGGCTCTGGGGCCAACGTCCTGACTTTC
CASGGTGSGANVLTF
>.|TRBJ1-1|TRBV14|.
TGTGCCAGCAGCCAAGGAACCACCCTAGGAGCTTTCTTT
CASSQGTTLGAFF
>TRBD2|TRBJ2-3|TRBV19|.
TGTGCCAGTAGTACCGCCATACTAGCGGGGGGGGGAGATACGCAGTATTTT
CASSTAILAGGGDTQYF